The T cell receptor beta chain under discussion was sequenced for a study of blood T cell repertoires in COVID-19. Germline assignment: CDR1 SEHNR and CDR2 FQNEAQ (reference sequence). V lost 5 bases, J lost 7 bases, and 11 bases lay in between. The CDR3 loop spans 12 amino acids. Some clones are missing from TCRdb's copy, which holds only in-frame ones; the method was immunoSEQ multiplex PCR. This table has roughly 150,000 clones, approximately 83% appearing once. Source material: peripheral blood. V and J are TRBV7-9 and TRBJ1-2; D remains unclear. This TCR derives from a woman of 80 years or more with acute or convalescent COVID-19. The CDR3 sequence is CASSTPRGGYTF. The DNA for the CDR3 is TGTGCCAGCAGCACCCCGCGGGGTGGCTACACCTTC.